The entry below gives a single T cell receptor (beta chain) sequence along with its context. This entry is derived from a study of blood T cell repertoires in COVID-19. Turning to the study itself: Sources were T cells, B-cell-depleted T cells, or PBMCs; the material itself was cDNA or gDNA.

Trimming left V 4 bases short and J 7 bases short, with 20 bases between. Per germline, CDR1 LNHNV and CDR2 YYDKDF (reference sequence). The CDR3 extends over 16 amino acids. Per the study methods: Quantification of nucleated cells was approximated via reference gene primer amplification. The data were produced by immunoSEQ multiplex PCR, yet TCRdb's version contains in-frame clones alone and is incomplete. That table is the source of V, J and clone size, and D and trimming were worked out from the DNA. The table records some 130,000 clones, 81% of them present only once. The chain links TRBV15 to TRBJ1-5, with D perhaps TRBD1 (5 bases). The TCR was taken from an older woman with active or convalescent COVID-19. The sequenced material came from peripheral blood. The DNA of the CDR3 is TGTGCCACCAGCACTGACAGTTTCACGCGAAGGCAGCCCCAGCATTTT. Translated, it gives CATSTDSFTRRQPQHF.